The entry below gives a single TCR beta chain sequence along with its context. As yet, its antigen is unknown. The data derive from a study of T-cell reconstitution after alpha-beta-depleted transplantation in children. Study-level points and caveats: High day-60 TCRbeta diversity in some patients came from surviving recipient T cells and thymic progenitors. Several hundred expanded graft clones reportedly supplied alpha-beta T cells about two months after transplant. T-cell numbers and diversity, one year after transplant, stemmed largely from T cells that were newly produced.

The V gene's germline CDR1 is SEHNR and CDR2 FQNEAQ (reference sequence). This CDR3 has 14 residues. V gave up 2 bases and J gave up 6 bases, with 10 bases separating them. During its preparation, the TCRbeta library received unique molecular identifiers. TCRdb passed the PCR reads through MiXCR, listing each CDR3 protein once. Of roughly 570,000 distinct CDR3 sequences listed, 25% to 30% are singletons. The sample here was PBMCs, taken before TCRalphabeta/CD19-depleted stem cell transplant. This clonotype was sampled from a boy younger than two with Wiskott-Aldrich syndrome, due to receive a stem cell transplant. This chain connects TRBV7-9 to TRBJ2-2; no clear D. CDR3 in amino acids: CASSLPLRPGELFF. The CDR3 bases are TGTGCCAGCAGCTTACCCCTCCGTCCCGGGGAGCTGTTTTTT.